This entry concerns a single T cell receptor beta chain. The sample originates from a study of shared clonotypes between healthy human individuals. Deep-level settings were used for running the assay. The authors' processing: Because ImmunoSEQ provided only junction sequences with no quality scores, the filtering differed. Profiled with immunoSEQ multiplex PCR; TCRdb holds only in-frame clones, not every one. V, J and clone size derive from that table, while D and trimming were established from the DNA sequence. Of about 820,000 clones in the sample, approximately 92% are singletons; the top ten hold about 24%. Naive CD8 isolation took CD45RO-negative cells positively selected for CCR7 and excluded terminally differentiated effector memory CD45RA+ cells. Trimming removed 4 bases at V and 2 bases at J, with 12 bases between. The CDR3 spans 14 residues. CDR1 and CDR2 (germline): SGHRS, YFSETQ.

The sequence was obtained from a man in his thirties or forties in good health. The rearrangement links TRBV5-1 to TRBJ2-5; no clear D. Sequencing was performed on naive CD8+ T cells sorted from blood. This CDR3 is CASSPRYLQETQYF. The CDR3 bases are TGCGCCAGCAGCCCCCGTTACCTACAAGAGACCCAGTACTTC.